This passage covers 8 T cell receptor beta chains from one sample sequenced in a study of control samples from healthy donors and cancer patients. Here immunoSEQ multiplex PCR was the method, and the copy in TCRdb shows in-frame clones only, minus some. The sample shows more than 95,000 clones, approximately 92% of them seen only once. Sample: PBMCs. The receptors were sampled from a man of 80 years or more with head and neck cancer.

The rearrangement joins TRBV2 to TRBJ2-6, with D uncertain. Looked up from germline, CDR1 is SNHLY and CDR2 is FYNNEI. CDR3 length: 13 amino acids. Deletions cut 6 bases from V and 4 bases from J, with 7 bases between. The CDR3 DNA follows: TGTGCCAGCAGCGCTCCGGGGGCCAACGTCCTGACTTTC. Protein sequence: CASSAPGANVLTF. Drawing the rest from reference TRBV2 and TRBJ2-6, the complete variable domain is EPEVTQTPSHQVTQMGQEVILRCVPISNHLYFYWYRQILGQKVEFLVSFYNNEISEKSEIFDDQFSVERPDGSNFTLKIRSTKLEDSAMYFCASSAPGANVLTFGAGSRLTVL.

The chain carries TRBV6-1 and TRBJ1-1, with D tentatively TRBD1 (5 bases). The CDR3 sequence is 17 residues long. The V and J ends lost 0 bases and 1 base respectively, with 15 bases between them. Germline V gene sequence: CDR1 MNHNS, CDR2 SASEGT. CDR3 DNA sequence: TGTGCCAGCAGTGAAGCCCTGGGGGGGGTGGCGAACACTGAAGCTTTCTTT. This translates into CASSEALGGVANTEAFF.

This clone has a single count. The chain links TRBV28 to TRBJ1-2; 9 bases map to TRBD1. The germline CDR1 and CDR2 sequences are MDHEN and SYDVKM. V dropped 7 bases and J dropped 7; count of bases not matched to a gene: 16. This CDR3 has 16 amino acids. The CDR3 region is CASKSPPGQGHSGYTF. The CDR3 region has the DNA TGTGCCAGCAAGAGTCCTCCGGGACAGGGTCACAGTGGCTACACCTTC.

The chain combines TRBV29-1 with TRBJ2-7, with 11 nucleotides matching TRBD2. This CDR3 region has 14 residues. With 7 bases clipped from V and 3 bases from J, the junction kept 8 bases outside the gene matches. Germline V gene sequence: CDR1 SQVTM, CDR2 ANQGSEA. The CDR3 loop reads CSAHIAGGIYEQYF. The CDR3 DNA reads TGCAGCGCCCATATAGCGGGGGGGATCTACGAGCAGTACTTC.

This chain uses TRBV15 with TRBJ1-6; 8 nucleotides line up with TRBD1. Trimming removed 0 bases from V and 0 bases from J; junction bases left unmatched: 10. The germline CDR1 and CDR2 sequences are LNHNV and YYDKDF (reference sequence). The CDR3 has 20 residues. The CDR3 nucleotides read TGTGCCACCAGCAGAGATCTAGGCAGGGGGCCGAGCTCCTATAATTCACCCCTCCACTTT. Its translation is CATSRDLGRGPSSYNSPLHF.

This clone came up once. This rearrangement joins TRBV20-1 to TRBJ2-1; 10 bases are a match to TRBD1. The CDR3 has 15 amino acids. The germline gives CDR1 DFQATT, CDR2 SNEGSKA (reference sequence). V shed 6 bases, J shed 8 bases, and the junction held 13 bases outside the gene matches. The CDR3: CSASRQGAHGDEQFF. CDR3 DNA: TGCAGTGCCAGTAGACAGGGGGCGCATGGGGATGAGCAGTTCTTC.

The genes are TRBV2 and TRBJ2-5, with 10 bases matching TRBD2. The CDR3 is made up of 15 amino acids. Germline V CDR1 and CDR2: SNHLY, FYNNEI. The J segment lost 1 base and the V segment lost 7 bases, leaving 6 bases of the junction unmatched. Here the CDR3 DNA reads TGTGCCAGCACAAAACTAGCGGGACGCCAAGAGACCCAGTACTTC. Translating it yields CASTKLAGRQETQYF.

The chain recombines TRBV20-1 with TRBJ2-5, with 9 bases identical to TRBD2. CDR1 DFQATT and CDR2 SNEGSKA come from the germline V gene (reference sequence). The CDR3 covers 14 residues. The V segment lost 3 bases and the J segment 5 bases; nucleotides outside the gene matches: 7. CDR3 protein: CSASRLAASETQYF. CDR3 sequence (DNA): TGCAGTGCTAGTAGACTAGCGGCGTCGGAGACCCAGTACTTC.